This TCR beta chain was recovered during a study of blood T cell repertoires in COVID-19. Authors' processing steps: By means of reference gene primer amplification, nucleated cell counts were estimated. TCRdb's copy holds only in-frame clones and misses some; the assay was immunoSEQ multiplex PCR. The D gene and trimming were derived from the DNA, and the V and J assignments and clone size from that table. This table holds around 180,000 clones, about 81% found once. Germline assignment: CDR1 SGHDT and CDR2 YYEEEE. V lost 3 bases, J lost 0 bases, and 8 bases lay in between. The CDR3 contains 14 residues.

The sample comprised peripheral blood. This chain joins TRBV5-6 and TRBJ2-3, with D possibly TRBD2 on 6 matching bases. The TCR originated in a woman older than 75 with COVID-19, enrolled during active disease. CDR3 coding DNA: TGTGCCAGCAGCTGGGGAGGAAGCACAGATACGCAGTATTTT. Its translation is CASSWGGSTDTQYF.